The present TCR beta chain was sequenced within a study of T cell responses to AZD1222 COVID-19 vaccine. Study-wide background: Combined were second doses at about 4 or about 12 weeks.

Germline trimming cut 3 bases from V and 5 bases from J; bases unmatched to any gene: 8. The CDR3 totals 15 residues. CDR1 and CDR2 from the germline V gene are SGHDN and FVKESK. Study results and limitations: Repertoires in all cases were sampled only once the peak T cell response had passed.

This clone was detected only once. Its antigen is undetermined. The protocol was immunoSEQ multiplex PCR, while the TCRdb copy is restricted to in-frame clones and leaves out a portion. The sample contains around 140,000 clones, roughly 92% of which appear only once. The source material was peripheral blood, sampled on day 0 of AZD1222 vaccination. This sequence was found in an adult in good health. The chain has TRBV14 and TRBJ2-7; 9 bases match TRBD2. This chain's CDR3 is CASSQSLAGTNEQYF. CDR3 DNA: TGTGCCAGCAGCCAGTCGCTAGCGGGAACCAACGAGCAGTACTTC.